This T cell receptor (beta chain) is from a study of brain T cells in children with intractable seizures. Generated by immunoSEQ multiplex PCR, the TCRdb table keeps only in-frame clones and is missing some. The table lists 80,000 or so clones, 85% to 95% of them singletons. The CDR3 has 12 amino acids. Between the trimmed V and J ends, which lost 0 bases and 4 bases, there was a span of 1 base. CDR1 and CDR2 (germline): SNHLY, FYNNEI. The source material was peripheral blood, sampled at surgery. The clonotype comes from a boy in the first two years of life with tuberous sclerosis and intractable seizures. The chain couples TRBV2 to TRBJ1-3, with D hard to call. Written as DNA, the CDR3 is TGTGCCAGCAGTGAAGCGGGAAACACCATATATTTT. Translated: CASSEAGNTIYF.